One sample yielded the 5 T cell receptor beta chains listed below, sequenced in a study of T cell responses to AZD1222 COVID-19 vaccine. TCRdb keeps only in-frame clones here, not all; method: immunoSEQ multiplex PCR. The sample consists of roughly 97,000 clones, 75% to 90% of them appearing once. The source was peripheral blood, collected on day 0 of AZD1222 vaccination. The receptors shown here come from an adult in good health.

The V and J genes are TRBV5-1 and TRBJ2-7; D unresolved. Germline CDR1 and CDR2: SGHRS and YFSETQ. The CDR3 has 15 amino acids. Trimming took off 0 bases at V and 0 bases at J, with 10 bases between the two ends. For the CDR3, the DNA is TGCGCCAGCAGCTTGGAGGAGAATCCCTCCTACGAGCAGTACTTC. Its translation is CASSLEENPSYEQYF.

This clone was observed a single time. The CDR3 protein is CASSKGQNNEQFF. The CDR3 DNA sequence: TGTGCCAGCAGCAAGGGACAGAACAATGAGCAGTTCTTC. The genes are TRBV12-3 or TRBV12-4 and TRBJ2-1, with TRBD1 matching 7 bases. J lost 5 bases, V lost 6 bases, and 4 bases had no gene match. The CDR3 has 13 residues.

The chain joins TRBV28 to TRBJ2-3; unclear D gene. The germline V gene encodes CDR1 MDHEN and CDR2 SYDVKM. Trimming took 5 bases from V and 11 from J, leaving 14 bases between them. The CDR3 length is 12 residues. The CDR3, as DNA: TGTGCCAGCAGTAACGTACTAAACGGGCAGTATTTT. It codes for CASSNVLNGQYF.

The chain combines TRBV29-1 with TRBJ2-5, with D possibly called TRBD1 or TRBD2 (7 bases each). CDR1 and CDR2 (germline): SQVTM, ANQGSEA. The CDR3 length is 13 residues. The V gene lost 6 bases and the J gene lost 5 bases, with 16 bases spanning the gap. CDR3 nucleotides: TGCAGCGTGACCCAGGGGGGGCAGGAGACCCAGTACTTC. Translated, it gives CSVTQGGQETQYF. The full variable domain, in which reference TRBV29-1 and TRBJ2-5 provide the parts outside the CDR3, is SAVISQKPSRDICQRGTSLTIQCQVDSQVTMMFWYRQQPGQSLTLIATANQGSEATYESGFVIDKFPISRPNLTFSTLTVSNMSPEDSSIYLCSVTQGGQETQYFGPGTRLLVL.

The CDR3 is CASSLGEGGGAYNEQFF. The CDR3 DNA follows: TGTGCCAGCAGCTTAGGGGAGGGAGGAGGGGCCTACAATGAGCAGTTCTTC. The J gene is TRBJ2-1, the V gene TRBV7-3, with 7 nucleotides matching TRBD2. The V gene's germline CDR1 is SGHTA and CDR2 FQGTGA. V gave up 2 bases and J gave up 2 bases; unmatched junction bases: 9. The CDR3 consists of 17 residues.